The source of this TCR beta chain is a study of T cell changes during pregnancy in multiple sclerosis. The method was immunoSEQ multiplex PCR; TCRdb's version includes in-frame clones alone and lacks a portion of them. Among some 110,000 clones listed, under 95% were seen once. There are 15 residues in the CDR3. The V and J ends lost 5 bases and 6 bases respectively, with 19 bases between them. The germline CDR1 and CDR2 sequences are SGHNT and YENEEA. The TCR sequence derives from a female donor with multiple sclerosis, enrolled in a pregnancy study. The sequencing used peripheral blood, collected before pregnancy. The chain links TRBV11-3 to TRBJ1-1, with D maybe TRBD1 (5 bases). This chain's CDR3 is CASSPGGDLTPEAFF. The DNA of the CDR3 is TGTGCCAGCAGCCCGGGGGGGGATCTAACCCCTGAAGCTTTCTTT. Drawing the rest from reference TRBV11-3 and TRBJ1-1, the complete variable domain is EAGVVQSPRYKIIEKKQPVAFWCNPISGHNTLYWYLQNLGQGPELLIRYENEEAVDDSQLPKDRFSAERLKGVDSTLKIQPAELGDSAVYLCASSPGGDLTPEAFFGQGTRLTVV.